Presented here are 21 T cell receptor beta chains from one specimen sequenced in a study of cytomegalovirus exposure and HLA in healthy donors. Researchers ran the PCR with 60 Vbeta and 13 Jbeta primers. The method was immunoSEQ multiplex PCR; TCRdb's version includes in-frame clones alone and lacks a portion of them. The top ten hold approximately 5.8% of the sample, which has 80,000 or so clones, about 60% seen once. The sample taken for sequencing was PBMCs. Receptors were obtained from a man aged 30 to 45 in good health and CMV-seropositive.

This chain links TRBV19 with TRBJ1-5; 11 bases map to TRBD1. CDR3 length: 14 residues. CDR1 is LNHDA, CDR2 SQIVND, per germline (reference sequence). Trimming cost V 3 bases and J 7 bases; bases outside gene matches: 2. The CDR3 loop is CASSIGQGAQPQHF. The CDR3, as DNA: TGTGCCAGTAGTATCGGACAGGGGGCCCAGCCCCAGCATTTT.

V gene TRBV7-6 combines with J gene TRBJ1-1, with a weak D call TRBD1 (6 bases). CDR3 length equals 16 residues. The V end lost 5 bases, the J end lost 1 base, and 17 bases lay between the germline ends. The V gene's germline CDR1 is SGHVS and CDR2 FNYEAQ. The CDR3 nucleotides read TGTGCCAGCAGCACCATACAGGGACGGGCGAACACTGAAGCTTTCTTT. This codes for CASSTIQGRANTEAFF. The entire variable domain, with the rest obtained from reference TRBV7-6 and TRBJ1-1, is as follows: GAGVSQSPRYKVTKRGQDVALRCDPISGHVSLYWYRQALGQGPEFLTYFNYEAQQDKSGLPNDRFSAERPEGSISTLTIQRTEQRDSAMYRCASSTIQGRANTEAFFGQGTRLTVV.

This clone has more than one count but fewer than ten. The rearrangement joins TRBV19 to TRBJ2-5; 11 nucleotides align to TRBD1. The V segment lost 6 bases and the J segment 5 bases; nucleotides outside the gene matches: 8. CDR3 length equals 15 residues. In germline, CDR1 is LNHDA, CDR2 SQIVND (reference sequence). The CDR3 nucleotides read TGTGCCAGTAGCCCGGACAGGGGGCCTTTGGAGACCCAGTACTTC. Its translation: CASSPDRGPLETQYF.

This chain links TRBV5-6 with TRBJ2-5, with D maybe TRBD1 (5 bases). V gave up 2 bases and J gave up 2 bases, with 19 bases separating them. Germline V gene sequence: CDR1 SGHDT, CDR2 YYEEEE. The CDR3 runs 17 residues. The CDR3 is CASSFDRLWAGQETQYF. CDR3 DNA: TGTGCCAGCAGCTTCGATCGTTTATGGGCAGGGCAAGAGACCCAGTACTTC. Full variable domain (missing parts from reference TRBV5-6 and TRBJ2-5): DAGVTQSPTHLIKTRGQQVTLRCSPKSGHDTVSWYQQALGQGPQFIFQYYEEEERQRGNFPDRFSGHQFPNYSSELNVNALLLGDSALYLCASSFDRLWAGQETQYFGPGTRLLVL.

V gene TRBV11-3 combines with J gene TRBJ2-7; D unclear. V was pared by 3 bases and J by 2 bases, with 8 bases between. Looked up from germline, CDR1 is SGHNT and CDR2 is YENEEA. The CDR3 totals 13 residues. The DNA for the CDR3 is TGTGCCAGCAGCTTGAGCGCGCCCTACGAGCAGTACTTC. Its translation is CASSLSAPYEQYF.

V is TRBV5-4 and J is TRBJ2-3; 14 bases line up with TRBD2. The CDR3 contains 19 residues. Germline CDR1 SGHNT, CDR2 YYREEE (reference sequence). Germline trimming cut 2 bases from V and 0 bases from J; bases unmatched to any gene: 8. CDR3 amino acids: CASSLLGLAGATSTDTQYF. The DNA of the CDR3 is TGTGCCAGCAGCTTACTGGGACTAGCGGGGGCTACGAGCACAGATACGCAGTATTTT.

The CDR3 loop is CASSSSPGKGYGYTF. For the CDR3, the DNA is TGTGCCAGCAGCTCTAGCCCCGGGAAGGGATATGGCTACACCTTC. The J gene is TRBJ1-2, the V gene TRBV7-9; D unclear. CDR1 and CDR2 (germline): SEHNR, FQNEAQ (reference sequence). This CDR3 spans 15 amino acids. Trimming removed 4 bases at V and 5 bases at J, with 17 bases between.

The genes are TRBV10-1 and TRBJ2-3, with 8 positions matching TRBD2. CDR3 length equals 17 residues. V was clipped by 2 bases and J by 3 bases; unmatched bases: 10. Germline CDR1 reads WNHNN; CDR2 reads SYGVQD (reference sequence). CDR3 sequence reads: CASSERVAGGATDTQYF. CDR3 nucleotide sequence: TGCGCCAGCAGTGAGCGGGTGGCGGGGGGCGCTACAGATACGCAGTATTTT.

The genes are TRBV5-1 and TRBJ2-2; D might be TRBD2 (6 bases). V was cut by 5 bases and J by 2 bases, with 13 bases left in between. The length of the CDR3 is 15 residues. The V gene's germline CDR1 is SGHRS and CDR2 YFSETQ. CDR3 nucleotides: TGCGCCAGCAGAGGCGGGGCCCTCAACACCGGGGAGCTGTTTTTT. Its translation is CASRGGALNTGELFF.

The chain has TRBV5-5 and TRBJ2-7; 8 bases fit TRBD1. V gave up 0 bases and J gave up 5 bases; unmatched junction bases: 16. Germline V CDR1 and CDR2: SGHKS, YYEKEE (reference sequence). This CDR3 has 18 residues. The CDR3 loop is CASSLAFSRTGFIHEQYF. CDR3 DNA sequence: TGTGCCAGCAGCTTGGCTTTCAGTAGGACAGGGTTCATCCACGAGCAGTACTTC.

The V gene is TRBV10-3, the J gene TRBJ2-3; 14 bases are a match to TRBD2. Per the germline V gene, CDR1 is ENHRY and CDR2 is SYGVKD. The V and J ends lost 6 bases and 0 bases, in that order; junction bases with no gene match: 11. The CDR3 has 19 amino acids. The CDR3 nucleotides read TGTGCCATCAGGGGGACTAGCGGGAGTGGCCCCTCTAGCACAGATACGCAGTATTTT. Translated, it gives CAIRGTSGSGPSSTDTQYF.

On this clone: Other DNA sequences in the sample encode the same CDR3. The gene calls are TRBV9 and TRBJ2-5; a possible D gene is TRBD2 (6 bases). The germline CDR1 and CDR2 sequences are SGDLS and YYNGEE. This CDR3 contains 14 residues. Trimming shortened V by 0 bases and J by 4 bases, and 10 bases separated the two germline ends. The CDR3 reads CASSVVGGRETQYF. The CDR3 DNA is TGTGCCAGCAGCGTAGTTGGGGGGAGAGAGACCCAGTACTTC.

In this sample, this clone turned up a few times. The chain joins TRBV5-4 to TRBJ2-7, with 8 bases matching TRBD2. The CDR3 is made up of 15 amino acids. V shed 4 bases and J 0 bases; nucleotides not matched to a gene: 6. Germline V lookup: CDR1 SGHNT, CDR2 YYREEE (reference sequence). The CDR3 here is CASSPGGMSSYEQYF. CDR3 nucleotides: TGTGCCAGCAGCCCGGGGGGGATGAGCTCCTACGAGCAGTACTTC.

The chain joins TRBV7-2 to TRBJ2-1; D not certain. Germline V CDR1 and CDR2: SGHTA, FQGNSA. V was pared by 1 base and J by 6 bases, with 7 bases between. The CDR3 is 13 residues long. Here the CDR3 reads CASSLDPSNEQFF. In DNA, the CDR3 is TGTGCCAGCAGCTTAGACCCTAGCAATGAGCAGTTCTTC.

The chain recombines TRBV6-1 with TRBJ1-5; 7 nucleotides align to TRBD1. Trimming took 7 bases from V and 2 from J; bases not matched to a gene: 8. This CDR3 region has 15 residues. The V gene's germline CDR1 is MNHNS and CDR2 SASEGT. For the CDR3, the DNA is TGTGCCAGCACGATCGGGACAGTTGGCAATCAGCCCCAGCATTTT. Translated: CASTIGTVGNQPQHF.

This chain connects TRBV6-6 to TRBJ1-5; 7 bases fit TRBD1. The trim removed 6 bases at V and 3 bases at J, leaving 5 bases unmatched. The CDR3 is 14 amino acids. Germline V lookup: CDR1 MNHNY, CDR2 SVGAGI (reference sequence). CDR3: CASREQGNNQPQHF. DNA for the CDR3: TGTGCCAGCAGGGAACAGGGGAACAATCAGCCCCAGCATTTT.

This clone has just one count. The chain uses TRBV29-1 and TRBJ1-2; the D is unclear. This CDR3 region has 13 residues. Germline-derived CDR1 and CDR2 are SQVTM and ANQGSEA. V shed 4 bases and J shed 3 bases, with 12 bases lying between them. CDR3 amino acids: CSVVGGFDYGYTF. In nucleotides, the CDR3 is TGCAGCGTTGTAGGCGGGTTTGACTATGGCTACACCTTC.

The rearrangement links TRBV9 to TRBJ1-2, with a possible D match to TRBD1 (6 bases). Trimming stripped 1 base from V and 8 bases from J, with 18 bases between. The V gene's germline CDR1 is SGDLS and CDR2 YYNGEE. The CDR3 consists of 15 residues. The CDR3 sequence is CASSVRSGGGWGYTF. CDR3 bases: TGTGCCAGCAGCGTACGCTCGGGGGGCGGGTGGGGCTACACCTTC.

This chain connects TRBV2 to TRBJ1-1; D not certain. The CDR3 length is 16 residues. CDR1 SNHLY and CDR2 FYNNEI come from the germline V gene. V was pared by 7 bases and J by 4 bases, with 22 bases between. The CDR3: CASMVGIFGGFTEAFF. Written as DNA, the CDR3 is TGTGCCAGCATGGTAGGGATTTTCGGAGGCTTCACTGAAGCTTTCTTT.

The chain recombines TRBV29-1 with TRBJ2-5, with 13 bases fitting TRBD2. In germline, CDR1 is SQVTM, CDR2 ANQGSEA. V trimming: 4 bases; J trimming: 2 bases; junction bases outside the gene matches: 1. The CDR3 contains 14 residues. The DNA of the CDR3 is TGCAGCGTTGGGGGACTAGCGGGACAAGAGACCCAGTACTTC. Translation gives CSVGGLAGQETQYF.

V gene TRBV6-5 combines with J gene TRBJ2-3; a possible D gene is TRBD1 (5 bases). Germline-derived CDR1 and CDR2 are MNHEY and SVGAGI. The CDR3 sequence is 15 residues long. V was trimmed by 1 base and J by 5 bases, leaving 13 bases between them. The CDR3 DNA reads TGTGCCAGCAGTTACTTCCCAGGGTGGGAAGATACGCAGTATTTT. Translated, it gives CASSYFPGWEDTQYF.